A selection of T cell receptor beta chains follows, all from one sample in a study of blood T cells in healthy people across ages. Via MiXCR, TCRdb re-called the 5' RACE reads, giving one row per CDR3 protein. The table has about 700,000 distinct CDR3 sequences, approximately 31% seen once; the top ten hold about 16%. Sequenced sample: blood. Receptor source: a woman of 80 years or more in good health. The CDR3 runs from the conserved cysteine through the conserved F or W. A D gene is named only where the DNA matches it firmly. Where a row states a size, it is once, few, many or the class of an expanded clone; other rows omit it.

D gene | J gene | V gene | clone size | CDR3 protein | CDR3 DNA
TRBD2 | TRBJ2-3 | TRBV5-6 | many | CASSLRLAGVPSTDTQYF | TGTGCCAGCAGCTTGCGACTAGCGGGGGTCCCTAGCACAGATACGCAGTATTTT
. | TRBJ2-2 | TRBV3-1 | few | CASSQDPVTGELFF | TGTGCCAGCAGCCAAGACCCAGTTACCGGGGAGCTGTTTTTT
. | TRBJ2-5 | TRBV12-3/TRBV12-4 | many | CASSLYNQETQYF | TGTGCCAGCAGTTTATACAACCAAGAGACCCAGTACTTC
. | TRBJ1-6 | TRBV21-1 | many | CASILAWRRRNSPLHF | TGTGCCAGCATCTTGGCTTGGCGACGGAGAAATTCACCCCTCCACTTT
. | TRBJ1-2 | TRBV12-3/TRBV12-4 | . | CASSSADHYGHTF | TGTGCCAGCAGTTCGGCAGATCACTATGGCCACACCTTC
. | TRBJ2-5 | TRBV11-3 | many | CASSPQRGGETQYF | TGTGCCAGCAGCCCCCAGAGAGGGGGGGAGACCCAGTACTTC
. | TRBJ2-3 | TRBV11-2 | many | CASSLDHRRGLTDTQYF | TGTGCCAGCAGCTTAGATCACCGGCGGGGGCTCACAGATACGCAGTATTTT
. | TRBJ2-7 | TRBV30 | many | CASGHLYEQYF | TGTGCCTCTGGACACCTCTACGAGCAGTACTTC
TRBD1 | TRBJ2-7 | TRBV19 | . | CASSPGTVYEQYF | TGTGCCAGTAGTCCCGGGACAGTCTACGAGCAGTACTTC
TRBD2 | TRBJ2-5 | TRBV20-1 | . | CSASPLLAGEGETQYF | TGCAGTGCTTCCCCCTTACTAGCGGGGGAGGGAGAGACCCAGTACTTC
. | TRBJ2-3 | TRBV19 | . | CASSVSSRALDTQYF | TGTGCCAGTAGTGTATCGTCGAGAGCATTAGATACGCAGTATTTT
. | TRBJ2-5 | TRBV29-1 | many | CSVSHGGGRETQYF | TGCAGCGTCTCTCATGGAGGGGGCCGAGAGACCCAGTACTTC
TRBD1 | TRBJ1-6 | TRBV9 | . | CASSGSQGNSPLHF | TGTGCCAGCAGCGGGTCACAGGGGAATTCACCCCTCCACTTT
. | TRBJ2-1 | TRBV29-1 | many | CSVEQGLVKQFF | TGCAGCGTTGAACAGGGTTTAGTAAAGCAGTTCTTC
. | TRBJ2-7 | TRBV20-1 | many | CSAPSLPGTLYEQYF | TGCAGTGCTCCGAGTCTCCCCGGGACACTTTACGAGCAGTACTTC
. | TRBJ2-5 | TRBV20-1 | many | CSARTHGGDQTQYF | TGCAGTGCTAGGACCCACGGGGGCGACCAGACCCAGTACTTC
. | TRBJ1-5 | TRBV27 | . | CASSLSSDGNSQPQHF | TGTGCCAGCAGTTTATCGTCCGATGGGAATTCTCAGCCCCAGCATTTT
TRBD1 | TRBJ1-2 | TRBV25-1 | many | CASSESRAGTGYGYTF | TGTGCCAGCAGTGAATCCCGGGCCGGGACAGGGTACGGCTACACCTTC
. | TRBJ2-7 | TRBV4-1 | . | CASSQVFLPSYEQYF | TGCGCCAGCAGCCAAGTCTTCCTACCCTCCTACGAGCAGTACTTC
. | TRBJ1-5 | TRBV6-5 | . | CASRGGVGQPQHF | TGTGCCAGCAGAGGTGGGGTTGGTCAGCCCCAGCATTTT
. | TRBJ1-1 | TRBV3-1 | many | CASSQDTDRFTEAFF | TGTGCCAGCAGCCAAGATACGGACCGCTTCACTGAAGCTTTCTTT
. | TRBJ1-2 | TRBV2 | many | CASNPGTFGYTF | TGTGCCAGCAACCCGGGGACTTTTGGCTACACCTTC
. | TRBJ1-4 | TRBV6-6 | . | CASSFSGEKRFF | TGTGCCAGCAGTTTCTCCGGTGAAAAACGGTTTTTT
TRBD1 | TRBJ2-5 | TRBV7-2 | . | CASSLVGGGQGGQETQYF | TGTGCCAGCAGCTTAGTAGGTGGGGGACAGGGAGGCCAAGAGACCCAGTACTTC
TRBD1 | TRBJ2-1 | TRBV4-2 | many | CASSQRGQGINEQFF | TGTGCCAGCAGCCAACGGGGACAGGGTATCAATGAGCAGTTCTTC
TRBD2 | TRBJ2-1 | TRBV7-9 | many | CASSYIAGGPREQFF | TGTGCCAGCAGCTACATAGCGGGGGGGCCTCGTGAGCAGTTCTTC
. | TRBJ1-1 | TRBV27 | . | CASSFRGAEAFF | TGTGCCAGCAGTTTCCGCGGCGCTGAAGCTTTCTTT
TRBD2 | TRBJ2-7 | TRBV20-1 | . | CSVLSGVHEQYF | TGCAGTGTCTTAAGCGGGGTCCACGAGCAGTACTTC
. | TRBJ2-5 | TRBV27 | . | CATAGDRGQQYF | TGTGCCACGGCCGGGGATAGAGGTCAGCAGTACTTC
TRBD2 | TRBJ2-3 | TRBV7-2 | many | CASSLDAGGRAQYF | TGTGCCAGCAGCTTAGACGCGGGGGGCAGGGCGCAGTATTTT
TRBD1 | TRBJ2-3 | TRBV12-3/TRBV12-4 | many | CASSFQGAADTQYF | TGTGCCAGCAGTTTCCAGGGGGCGGCAGATACGCAGTATTTT
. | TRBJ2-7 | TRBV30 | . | CAWMGGRSYEQYF | TGTGCCTGGATGGGGGGGCGGTCGTACGAGCAGTACTTC
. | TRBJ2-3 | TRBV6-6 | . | CASGNGVSTDTQYF | TGTGCCAGCGGGAATGGCGTTAGCACAGATACGCAGTATTTT
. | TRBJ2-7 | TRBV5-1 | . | CASSAGDGPYEQYF | TGCGCCAGCAGCGCCGGGGACGGACCCTACGAGCAGTACTTC
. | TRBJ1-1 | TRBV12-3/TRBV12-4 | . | CASSMTATSTEAFF | TGTGCCAGCAGTATGACGGCTACCAGCACTGAAGCTTTCTTT
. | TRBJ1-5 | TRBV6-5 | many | CASSQGGPPNQPQHF | TGTGCCAGCAGCCAAGGGGGGCCCCCCAATCAGCCCCAGCATTTT
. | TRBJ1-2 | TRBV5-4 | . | CASSRDGGHTF | TGTGCCAGCAGCCGGGACGGGGGACACACCTTC
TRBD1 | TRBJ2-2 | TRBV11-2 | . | CASTRQGNTGERFF | TGTGCCAGCACACGACAGGGGAACACCGGGGAGCGGTTTTTT
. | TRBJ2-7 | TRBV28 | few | CASSSPLGKYF | TGTGCCAGCAGTTCCCCCCTAGGGAAGTACTTC
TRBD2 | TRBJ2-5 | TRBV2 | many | CASSHGGNQYF | TGTGCCAGCAGTCACGGGGGGAACCAGTACTTC
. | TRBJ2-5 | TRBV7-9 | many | CASVKGGGRGAFQETQYF | TGTGCCAGCGTAAAAGGCGGAGGCCGAGGCGCCTTCCAAGAGACCCAGTACTTC
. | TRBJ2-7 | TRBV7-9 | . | CASSDGQVGYEQYF | TGTGCCAGCAGCGACGGACAAGTAGGCTACGAGCAGTACTTC
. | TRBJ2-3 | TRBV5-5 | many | CASSLVRMQSRTDTQYF | TGTGCCAGCAGCTTGGTAAGGATGCAAAGTCGCACAGATACGCAGTATTTT
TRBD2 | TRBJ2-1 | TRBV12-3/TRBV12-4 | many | CASSLASGGGQQFF | TGTGCCAGCAGTTTAGCGAGCGGGGGGGGTCAGCAGTTCTTC
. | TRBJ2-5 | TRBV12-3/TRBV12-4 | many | CASSSVQTAETQYF | TGTGCCAGCAGCTCGGTCCAAACTGCGGAGACCCAGTACTTC
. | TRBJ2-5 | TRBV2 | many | CASSERGETQYF | TGTGCCAGCAGTGAGCGGGGAGAGACCCAGTACTTC
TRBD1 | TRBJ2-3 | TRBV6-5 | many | CASSYSGTATSDTQYF | TGTGCCAGCAGTTACTCCGGGACAGCTACTTCAGATACGCAGTATTTT
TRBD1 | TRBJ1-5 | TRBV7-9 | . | CASSGQGASPGNQPQHF | TGTGCCAGCAGCGGGCAGGGGGCTTCTCCGGGCAATCAGCCCCAGCATTTT
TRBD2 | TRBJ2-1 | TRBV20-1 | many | CSAGLAGGRDEQFF | TGCAGTGCTGGACTAGCGGGGGGCCGGGATGAGCAGTTCTTC
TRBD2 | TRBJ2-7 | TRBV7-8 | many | CASSLVGSGGPPWYEQYF | TGTGCCAGCAGCTTAGTTGGTAGCGGGGGGCCGCCTTGGTACGAGCAGTACTTC
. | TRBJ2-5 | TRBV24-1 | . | CATEGWQGGETQYF | TGTGCCACCGAGGGTTGGCAGGGTGGGGAGACCCAGTACTTC
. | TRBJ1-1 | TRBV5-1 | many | CASSLVADGLSPFF | TGCGCCAGCAGCTTGGTAGCGGACGGACTTTCTCCTTTCTTT
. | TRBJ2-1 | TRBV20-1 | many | CSASLVERGSYNEQFF | TGCAGTGCTAGTCTGGTCGAACGAGGCTCCTACAATGAGCAGTTCTTC
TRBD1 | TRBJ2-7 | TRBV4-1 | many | CASSRGQGESYEQYF | TGCGCCAGCAGCCGAGGACAGGGAGAATCCTACGAGCAGTACTTC
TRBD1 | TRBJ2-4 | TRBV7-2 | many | CASSLGGGTGGGIQYF | TGTGCCAGCAGCTTGGGGGGGGGGACAGGGGGAGGCATTCAGTACTTC